The next 32 T cell receptor beta chains were all read from a single sample in a study of cytomegalovirus exposure and HLA in healthy donors. PCR used 60 Vbeta primers and 13 Jbeta primers. Produced via immunoSEQ multiplex PCR; TCRdb's table is partial and in-frame only. Of roughly 240,000 clones listed, around 80% were seen once; the top ten hold approximately 0.47%. Sequenced sample: PBMCs. Receptor source: a boy aged 10-17 years in good health and CMV-seronegative.

The chain employs TRBV29-1 and TRBJ1-1, with 8 bases matching TRBD1. V was clipped by 7 bases and J by 0 bases; unmatched bases: 7. The CDR3 is 14 residues long. Germline CDR1 SQVTM, CDR2 ANQGSEA. In DNA, the CDR3 is TGCAGCGCTCGACAGGGGCCAATGAACACTGAAGCTTTCTTT. It encodes CSARQGPMNTEAFF.

The chain couples TRBV10-3 to TRBJ1-3; D is unresolved. From germline, CDR1 is ENHRY and CDR2 SYGVKD. This CDR3 is 14 amino acids long. V gave up 8 bases and J gave up 2 bases, with 13 bases separating them. The CDR3 sequence: CAIRVRGPGNTIYF. The CDR3 nucleotides read TGTGCCATCCGGGTTCGCGGGCCTGGAAACACCATATATTTT.

The chain carries TRBV27 and TRBJ2-7, with D perhaps matching TRBD2 (5 bases). The CDR3 covers 15 residues. Trimming shortened V by 2 bases and J by 5 bases, and 16 bases separated the two germline ends. Per germline, CDR1 MNHEY and CDR2 SMNVEV (reference sequence). Here the CDR3 reads CASSLMSPWEHEQYF. The CDR3 DNA sequence: TGTGCCAGCAGTTTAATGTCCCCTTGGGAGCACGAGCAGTACTTC.

V gene TRBV5-1 combines with J gene TRBJ2-3; 11 bases map to TRBD1. This CDR3 has 14 amino acids. Unmatched junction bases numbered 1, after V lost 3 bases and J lost 4 bases. CDR1 SGHRS and CDR2 YFSETQ come from the germline V gene. CDR3 loop: CASSSGQGADTQYF. DNA for the CDR3: TGCGCCAGCAGCTCGGGACAGGGGGCAGATACGCAGTATTTT.

The chain carries TRBV6-1 and TRBJ2-1; D gene ambiguous. The germline V gene encodes CDR1 MNHNS and CDR2 SASEGT. V was cut by 6 bases and J by 8 bases, with 8 bases left in between. The CDR3 sequence is 11 residues long. The CDR3 reads CASRRQDEQFF. The DNA of the CDR3 is TGTGCCAGCAGGCGTCAGGATGAGCAGTTCTTC.

This clone was counted only a few times. The chain links TRBV30 to TRBJ1-3; no clear D. CDR1 is GTSNPN and CDR2 is SVGIG in the germline V gene (reference sequence). This CDR3 has 15 residues. Deletions cut 2 bases from V and 0 bases from J, with 11 bases between. The CDR3 coding sequence is TGTGCCTGGAGTACTGACTCCCTCTCTGGAAACACCATATATTTT. Translation gives CAWSTDSLSGNTIYF.

V gene TRBV30 combines with J gene TRBJ1-1; no firm D call. CDR1 and CDR2 from the germline V gene are GTSNPN and SVGIG (reference sequence). V was clipped by 4 bases and J by 2 bases, with 11 bases between them. CDR3 length equals 13 residues. The CDR3 region has the DNA TGTGCCTGGATCCCGGACTCTAACACTGAAGCTTTCTTT. It codes for CAWIPDSNTEAFF.

The table lists this clone with a count of one. This chain uses TRBV6-5 with TRBJ1-2, with 10 bases aligning to TRBD1. The CDR3 runs to 13 residues. V dropped 5 bases and J dropped 8; count of bases not matched to a gene: 5. Germline loops: CDR1 MNHEY, CDR2 SVGAGI. This CDR3 reads CASSRTGGAGYTF. CDR3 coding DNA: TGTGCCAGCAGTAGGACAGGGGGAGCGGGCTACACCTTC.

This clone occurred a few times. The rearrangement uses TRBV27 and TRBJ2-1; 7 nucleotides align to TRBD1. The CDR3 runs to 16 residues. The trim removed 5 bases at V and 2 bases at J, leaving 9 bases unmatched. Per germline, CDR1 MNHEY and CDR2 SMNVEV (reference sequence). The CDR3 DNA follows: TGTGCCAGCAGTCCCACTTGGGACAGCGCCTACAATGAGCAGTTCTTC. As protein: CASSPTWDSAYNEQFF.

The chain has TRBV29-1 and TRBJ2-7; D remains unclear. Trimming shortened V by 7 bases and J by 0 bases, and 13 bases separated the two germline ends. Germline V gene data show CDR1 as SQVTM and CDR2 as ANQGSEA. The CDR3 sequence is 13 residues long. For the CDR3, the DNA is TGCAGCGCCCGTTCATCGCGCTCCTACGAGCAGTACTTC. Encoded protein: CSARSSRSYEQYF.

This clone has only one observation. J is TRBJ1-3 and V is TRBV28; 8 bases are a match to TRBD1. The CDR3 length is 14 residues. Germline V lookup: CDR1 MDHEN, CDR2 SYDVKM. Unmatched junction bases numbered 5, after V lost 6 bases and J lost 4 bases. The CDR3 loop reads CASSAGGEGNTIYF. CDR3 sequence (DNA): TGTGCCAGCAGCGCAGGGGGCGAGGGAAACACCATATATTTT.

Only a few counts were recorded for this clone. This chain joins TRBV13 and TRBJ1-1; a weak D match, TRBD1 (5 bases). In germline, CDR1 is PRHDT, CDR2 FYEKMQ (reference sequence). The CDR3 runs 12 residues. The ends were cut back, 2 bases at V and 7 bases at J, with 8 bases in the middle. This chain's CDR3 is CASSLRGGEAFF. The CDR3, as DNA: TGTGCCAGCAGCTTAAGGGGTGGTGAAGCTTTCTTT.

The rearrangement links TRBV10-2 to TRBJ1-1, with unresolved D. There are 13 residues in the CDR3. V dropped 6 bases and J dropped 0 bases, with 8 bases sitting between them. From germline, CDR1 is WSHSY and CDR2 SAAADI. The CDR3 protein is CASRENMNTEAFF. The CDR3 region has the DNA TGCGCCAGCAGGGAGAACATGAACACTGAAGCTTTCTTT.

The V gene is TRBV19, the J gene TRBJ2-3; tentative D call: TRBD2 (6 bases). The germline V gene has CDR1 LNHDA and CDR2 SQIVND (reference sequence). The CDR3 contains 15 residues. The V and J ends lost 5 bases and 4 bases respectively, with 16 bases between them. The CDR3 reads CASSYREIGSDTQYF. The CDR3 DNA reads TGTGCCAGTAGTTACCGGGAGATTGGTTCAGATACGCAGTATTTT.

This chain joins TRBV18 and TRBJ2-1; 12 nucleotides align to TRBD2. Germline V gives CDR1 KGHSH, CDR2 LQKENI. The V and J ends lost 3 bases and 7 bases, in that order; junction bases with no gene match: 7. The CDR3 has 16 amino acids. The CDR3 reads CASSPRLAGVTNEQFF. The CDR3 DNA reads as TGTGCCAGCTCACCCCGACTAGCGGGAGTAACTAATGAGCAGTTCTTC.

The chain uses TRBV7-8 and TRBJ2-3; possibly TRBD2 for D (5 bases). The CDR3 extends over 14 amino acids. Trimming removed 5 bases from V and 1 base from J, with 10 bases in between. Germline loops: CDR1 SGHVS, CDR2 FQNEAQ. In DNA, the CDR3 is TGTGCCAGCAGCCTGGACTCCCGCACAGATACGCAGTATTTT. This gives the protein CASSLDSRTDTQYF.

The rearrangement links TRBV6-5 to TRBJ1-1; D might be TRBD1 (6 bases). The CDR3 is made up of 12 amino acids. V gave up 6 bases and J gave up 12 bases, with 17 bases separating them. Germline CDR1 reads MNHEY; CDR2 reads SVGAGI. The CDR3 nucleotides are TGTGCCAGCAGCACCTGGGGGGGCACTCCTTTCTTT. As protein: CASSTWGGTPFF.

This chain links TRBV6-6 with TRBJ1-1, with 9 nucleotides matching TRBD1. There are 12 residues in the CDR3. Germline CDR1 is MNHNY and CDR2 is SVGAGI (reference sequence). V lost 7 bases and J lost 7; bases outside the gene matches: 4. The DNA for the CDR3 is TGTGCCAGCACCACAGGGGGCCGTGAAGCTTTCTTT. Translated, it gives CASTTGGREAFF.

This chain joins TRBV10-1 and TRBJ2-1, with D uncertain. The CDR3 spans 11 residues. Germline V gene sequence: CDR1 WNHNN, CDR2 SYGVQD (reference sequence). Trimming took off 7 bases at V and 9 bases at J, with 10 bases between the two ends. In DNA, the CDR3 is TGCGCCAGCACCTCGGGTGGTGAGCAGTTCTTC. It encodes CASTSGGEQFF.

The chain is built from TRBV27 and TRBJ2-1, with 8 bases identical to TRBD2. The CDR3 covers 19 residues. CDR1 is MNHEY and CDR2 is SMNVEV in the germline V gene (reference sequence). J lost 3 bases, V lost 4 bases, and 17 bases had no gene match. In nucleotides, the CDR3 is TGTGCCAGCAGTTCCCTGGGGGTCGGGGCCGGGACTAGCTACAATGAGCAGTTCTTC. Residues: CASSSLGVGAGTSYNEQFF.

The CDR3 nucleotides read TGTGCCAGCAGCTACGGGACAGCAACTAATGAAAAACTGTTTTTT. Amino acids: CASSYGTATNEKLFF. The genes are TRBV11-2 and TRBJ1-4; 7 bases are shared with TRBD1. V shed 4 bases, J shed 0 bases, and the junction held 2 bases outside the gene matches. Germline CDR1 is SGHAT and CDR2 is FQNNGV. This CDR3 spans 15 amino acids.

V and J are TRBV25-1 and TRBJ1-3, with D hard to call. Per germline, CDR1 MGHDK and CDR2 SYGVNS. The CDR3 extends over 15 amino acids. The V gene lost 4 bases and the J gene lost 0 bases, with 10 bases spanning the gap. DNA for the CDR3: TGTGCCAGCAGTGGGCCCGAACCCTCTGGAAACACCATATATTTT. Its translation: CASSGPEPSGNTIYF.

This clone was seen a few times. The chain combines TRBV6-1 with TRBJ1-1; D ambiguous. The germline V and J ends were trimmed by 2 bases and 11 bases, with 21 bases remaining between them. CDR3 length: 15 amino acids. Germline assignment: CDR1 MNHNS and CDR2 SASEGT. Here the CDR3 DNA reads TGTGCCAGCAGTGAATCTTCCATTTCTCGACCGCGGGCTTTCTTT. Its translation: CASSESSISRPRAFF.

CDR3 sequence: CASLRERNYGYTF. As DNA, the CDR3 is TGTGCCAGCCTACGAGAGCGTAACTATGGCTACACCTTC. J is TRBJ1-2 and V is TRBV2; D not resolved. Germline V gives CDR1 SNHLY, CDR2 FYNNEI. Trimming pared 8 bases from V and 1 base from J, leaving 11 bases between. The CDR3 sequence is 13 residues long.

The sample holds a few counts of this clone. The gene calls are TRBV2 and TRBJ1-2; unclear D gene. The CDR3 covers 13 residues. Germline CDR1 is SNHLY and CDR2 is FYNNEI. V lost 6 bases and J 7 bases, leaving 15 bases between the germline ends. The CDR3 nucleotides read TGTGCCAGCAGCTCGTCCTTAGCGTGTGGCTACACCTTC. Residues: CASSSSLACGYTF.

This chain joins TRBV30 and TRBJ1-1, with D unclear. CDR1 is GTSNPN, CDR2 SVGIG, per germline (reference sequence). This CDR3 comprises 13 residues. The ends were cut back, 0 bases at V and 6 bases at J, with 11 bases in the middle. The CDR3 DNA reads TGTGCCTGGAGTGTTTCGAGAACCTCTGAAGCTTTCTTT. This gives the protein CAWSVSRTSEAFF.

V is TRBV6-5 and J is TRBJ1-1; 7 positions agree with TRBD1. The CDR3 runs to 13 residues. V lost 2 bases and J lost 6; bases outside the gene matches: 3. Germline CDR1 MNHEY, CDR2 SVGAGI. In nucleotides, the CDR3 is TGTGCCAGCAGTTACGACAGGGAGGCTGAAGCTTTCTTT. Protein sequence: CASSYDREAEAFF.

This clone was counted at least ten times. The chain uses TRBV6-5 and TRBJ2-1, with D possibly being TRBD1 (5 bases). Germline CDR1 is MNHEY and CDR2 is SVGAGI. The CDR3 length is 13 residues. Trimming stripped 5 bases from V and 7 bases from J, with 12 bases between. The DNA of the CDR3 is TGTGCCAGCAGTCTCCTAGGGGAAAATGAGCAGTTCTTC. It codes for CASSLLGENEQFF.

The chain uses TRBV11-2 and TRBJ2-3, with a possible D match to TRBD2 (6 bases). This CDR3 is built from 17 residues. V was pared by 1 base and J by 2 bases, with 16 bases between. From germline, CDR1 is SGHAT and CDR2 FQNNGV. The CDR3 nucleotides read TGTGCCAGCAGCTTAGTGCCACCGGGGGAAGTCACAGATACGCAGTATTTT. It translates to CASSLVPPGEVTDTQYF.

The chain couples TRBV5-1 to TRBJ1-1; D remains unclear. Trimming removed 1 base from V and 1 base from J, with 11 bases in between. CDR3 size: 15 residues. Per germline, CDR1 SGHRS and CDR2 YFSETQ. DNA of the CDR3: TGCGCCAGCAGCTTGTATGCCCAACAGAACACTGAAGCTTTCTTT. Residues: CASSLYAQQNTEAFF.

The chain combines TRBV6-5 with TRBJ1-5; the D is unclear. V was clipped by 4 bases and J by 1 base, with 14 bases between them. CDR3 size: 16 residues. Per the germline V gene, CDR1 is MNHEY and CDR2 is SVGAGI. Here the CDR3 reads CASSSRRLSSNQPQHF. The CDR3 DNA follows: TGTGCCAGCAGTTCTCGCAGGTTATCGAGCAATCAGCCCCAGCATTTT.

This chain connects TRBV5-1 to TRBJ2-1; TRBD1 might be the D (6 bases). This CDR3 region has 13 residues. V was clipped by 5 bases and J by 5 bases, with 11 bases between them. Germline loops: CDR1 SGHRS, CDR2 YFSETQ. The CDR3 is CASRGTGNNEQFF. As DNA, the CDR3 is TGCGCCAGCAGGGGCACAGGGAACAATGAGCAGTTCTTC.